This T cell receptor (beta chain) was identified during a study of OX40 agonist ivuxolimab in advanced cancers. After removal of 5 bases from V and 3 bases from J, the junction contained 7 bases not matched to a gene. Germline lookup yields CDR1 ENHRY and CDR2 SYGVKD. This CDR3 spans 14 amino acids. Clones were read by immunoSEQ multiplex PCR, and TCRdb kept only the in-frame ones, dropping some. This table has fewer than 65,000 clones, 85% to 90% appearing once. Baseline, cycle 4 day 1, and cycle 7 day 1 were the blood sampling points. The chain links TRBV10-3 to TRBJ2-7; 7 bases agree with TRBD1. The receptor was derived from an adult with an advanced solid tumor such as melanoma, head and neck, liver or kidney cancer. Sequencing was performed on CD4+ or CD8+ T cells sorted from blood, taken in a trial of the OX40 agonist ivuxolimab. This chain's CDR3 is CAISPGQNFYEQYF. For the CDR3, the DNA is TGTGCCATCAGTCCGGGACAGAACTTCTACGAGCAGTACTTC.